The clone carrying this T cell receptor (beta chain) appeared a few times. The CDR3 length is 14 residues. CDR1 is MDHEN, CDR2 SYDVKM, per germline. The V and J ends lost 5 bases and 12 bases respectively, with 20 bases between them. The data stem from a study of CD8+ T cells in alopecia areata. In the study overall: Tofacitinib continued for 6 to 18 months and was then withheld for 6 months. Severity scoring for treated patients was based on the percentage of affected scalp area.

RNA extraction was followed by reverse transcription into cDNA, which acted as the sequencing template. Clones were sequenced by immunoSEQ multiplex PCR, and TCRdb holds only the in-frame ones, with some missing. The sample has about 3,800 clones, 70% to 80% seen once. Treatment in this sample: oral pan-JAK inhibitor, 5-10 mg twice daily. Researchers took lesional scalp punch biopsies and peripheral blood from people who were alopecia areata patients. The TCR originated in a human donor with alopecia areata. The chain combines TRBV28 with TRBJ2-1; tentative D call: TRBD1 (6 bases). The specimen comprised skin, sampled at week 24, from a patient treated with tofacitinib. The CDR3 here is CASSPGAAGASQFF. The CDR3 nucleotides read TGTGCCAGCAGTCCCGGCGCCGCAGGGGCTTCGCAGTTCTTC. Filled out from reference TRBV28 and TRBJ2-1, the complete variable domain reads DVKVTQSSRYLVKRTGEKVFLECVQDMDHENMFWYRQDPGLGLRLIYFSYDVKMKEKGDIPEGYSVSREKKERFSLILESASTNQTSMYLCASSPGAAGASQFFGPGTRLTVL.